This T cell receptor beta chain comes out of a study of OX40 agonist ivuxolimab in advanced cancers. The CDR3 spans 11 residues. Germline assignment: CDR1 SQVTM and CDR2 ANQGSEA. Trimming took 6 bases from V and 6 from J, leaving 11 bases between them. Measured with immunoSEQ multiplex PCR; TCRdb has only the in-frame clones, and not every one. The repertoire holds some 60,000 clones, with around 86% as singletons. This receptor was taken from an adult with an advanced solid tumor such as melanoma, head and neck, liver or kidney cancer. V gene TRBV29-1 combines with J gene TRBJ1-2; D might be TRBD1 (5 bases). The source was CD4+ or CD8+ T cells sorted from blood, collected in a trial of the OX40 agonist ivuxolimab. CDR3 bases: TGCAGCGTCTTGGGGGGGGATGGCTACACCTTC. This codes for CSVLGGDGYTF.